One sample yielded the 10 T cell receptor beta chains listed below, sequenced in a study of early T cells in non-severe SARS-CoV-2 infection. In TCRdb, the 5' RACE reads were re-called with MiXCR into one record per CDR3 protein. The repertoire holds 100,000 to 150,000 distinct CDR3 sequences, with around 14% as singletons. Sequences were obtained from whole blood. The source of these receptors is an adult who was a healthcare worker with PCR-confirmed SARS-CoV-2 infection or an uninfected control (not recorded which).

This sequence joins TRBV19 and TRBJ2-3; 8 nucleotides line up with TRBD1. This CDR3 has 14 residues. V shed 3 bases, J shed 6 bases, and the junction held 5 bases outside the gene matches. Per the germline V gene, CDR1 is LNHDA and CDR2 is SQIVND (reference sequence). The chain's CDR3 is CASSMTGEADTQYF. CDR3 DNA sequence: TGTGCCAGTAGTATGACAGGGGAGGCCGATACGCAGTATTTT.

This clonotype was picked up a small number of times. The chain employs TRBV6-5 and TRBJ1-5, with D hard to call. V lost 8 bases and J 6 bases, leaving 20 bases between the germline ends. The CDR3 contains 15 residues. Looked up from germline, CDR1 is MNHEY and CDR2 is SVGAGI. The CDR3 nucleotides are TGTGCCAGCCGGTTGTCCCGGGCGGATTCTCAGCCCCAGCATTTT. As protein: CASRLSRADSQPQHF.

This clonotype was observed a handful of times. The V and J genes are TRBV12-3 or TRBV12-4 and TRBJ1-3; tentatively, D is TRBD1 (5 bases). Trimming shortened V by 5 bases and J by 2 bases, and 13 bases separated the two germline ends. The CDR3 extends over 15 amino acids. The CDR3 here is CASSSQTVTGNTIYF. CDR3 DNA sequence: TGTGCCAGCAGTAGTCAGACAGTAACTGGAAACACCATATATTTT.

The CDR3 DNA reads TGTGCCAGCCGATACATGGGGCCCTGTGGCACTGAAGCTTTCTTT. Translation gives CASRYMGPCGTEAFF. The chain joins TRBV6-1 to TRBJ1-1, with D possibly matching TRBD1 (5 bases). The CDR3 totals 15 residues. V lost 8 bases and J lost 4, with 20 bases in between. Germline CDR1 is MNHNS and CDR2 is SASEGT.

This clonotype was seen a handful of times. The CDR3 sequence is CASSLSTGPTGDTQYF. The CDR3 nucleotides are TGTGCCAGCAGCCTTTCCACTGGCCCCACCGGAGATACGCAGTATTTT. V is TRBV7-9 and J is TRBJ2-3, with D uncertain. This CDR3 comprises 16 residues. Trimming shortened V by 5 bases and J by 5 bases, and 20 bases separated the two germline ends. Per the germline V gene, CDR1 is SEHNR and CDR2 is FQNEAQ (reference sequence).

The chain couples TRBV12-3 or TRBV12-4 to TRBJ1-1; D ambiguous. The CDR3 runs 13 residues. Trimming removed 1 base at V and 1 base at J, with 4 bases between. The CDR3 sequence: CASSLGWNTEAFF. The DNA of the CDR3 is TGTGCCAGCAGTTTAGGATGGAACACTGAAGCTTTCTTT.

This clonotype was counted only a few times. The V and J genes are TRBV6-6 and TRBJ2-5; D unclear. CDR3 length: 14 amino acids. Germline-derived CDR1 and CDR2 are MNHNY and SVGAGI (reference sequence). V lost 2 bases and J 1 base, leaving 8 bases between the germline ends. For the CDR3, the DNA is TGTGCCAGCAGTTACATCGCAGGCCAAGAGACCCAGTACTTC. This gives the protein CASSYIAGQETQYF.

V gene TRBV2 combines with J gene TRBJ2-7, with a possible D match to TRBD1 (5 bases). The germline V gene encodes CDR1 SNHLY and CDR2 FYNNEI. The V gene lost 7 bases and the J gene lost 4 bases, with 11 bases spanning the gap. The CDR3 extends over 12 amino acids. CDR3 in amino acids: CASKTGDYEQYF. The CDR3 DNA is TGTGCCAGCAAAACAGGAGATTACGAGCAGTACTTC.

The CDR3 DNA reads as TGCAGTGCCGTCCAGCCCTTGCGGCTACCTGGTGGCTACACCTTC. It yields the protein CSAVQPLRLPGGYTF. V is TRBV20-1 and J is TRBJ1-2, with no clear D. This CDR3 contains 15 residues. Germline values: CDR1 DFQATT, CDR2 SNEGSKA (reference sequence). The V gene lost 6 bases and the J gene lost 7 bases, with 24 bases spanning the gap.

This clonotype was counted between two and nine times. CDR3 nucleotides: TGTGCCAGCAGCTTAGACGGAACCCAGCCCCAGCATTTT. Translating gives CASSLDGTQPQHF. The V gene is TRBV7-2, the J gene TRBJ1-5; D is unclear. This CDR3 has 13 residues. CDR1 is SGHTA and CDR2 is FQGNSA in the germline V gene. V lost 1 base to trimming and J lost 7 bases, with 8 bases between them.